The entry below gives a single T cell receptor beta chain sequence along with its context. Its target is unknown. The sequencing template was cDNA reverse transcribed from extracted RNA. This table comes from immunoSEQ multiplex PCR, and its TCRdb copy is limited to in-frame clones, with some not included. Of 150,000 or so clones listed, 45% to 60% were seen once; the top ten hold about 6.4%. From germline, CDR1 is MNHNS and CDR2 SASEGT. The CDR3 has 15 amino acids. Trimming removed 3 bases from V and 1 base from J, with 10 bases in between. The data derive from a study of CD8+ T cells in alopecia areata. Study-wide findings and caveats: More clonal than normal scalp was lesional scalp, particularly alopecia totalis/universalis. Scalp samples also yield sequences from resident alphabeta T cells of normal skin.

The chain carries TRBV6-1 and TRBJ1-5; D gene uncertain. This clonotype was obtained from a human donor with alopecia areata. The specimen was CD4+ T cells sorted from blood. This CDR3 is CASSDNGWSNQPQHF. The CDR3 bases are TGTGCCAGCAGTGACAACGGGTGGAGCAATCAGCCCCAGCATTTT.